The rows below give T cell receptor beta chains drawn from one sample of a study of chemoradiotherapy in HPV16-positive cancers. Assay used: immunoSEQ multiplex PCR; TCRdb lists only in-frame clones, some missing. Here the sample spans tens of thousands of clones, more than 75% being singletons. Sample: blood, taken from a patient who underwent chemoradiotherapy. These receptors were taken from a human donor with HPV-associated anogenital cancer. Both conserved end residues are part of each CDR3. A D gene is named only where the DNA matches it firmly. Expanded clones get a size class; other rows say once, few or many, or leave the size out.

D gene: TRBD1; J gene: TRBJ1-4; clone size: NA; V gene: TRBV29-1; CDR3 protein: CSVEDRGREKLFF; CDR3 DNA: TGCAGCGTTGAGGACAGGGGGCGGGAAAAACTGTTTTTT
D gene: NA; J gene: TRBJ2-5; clone size: NA; V gene: TRBV6-5; CDR3 protein: CASSYSRGPTGETQYF; CDR3 DNA: TGTGCCAGCAGTTACTCGAGGGGTCCCACTGGGGAGACCCAGTACTTC
D gene: TRBD1; J gene: TRBJ1-1; clone size: NA; V gene: TRBV15; CDR3 protein: CATSRDRRSTGRTEAFF; CDR3 DNA: TGTGCCACCAGCAGAGATCGCCGTTCGACAGGGAGGACTGAAGCTTTCTTT
D gene: NA; J gene: TRBJ1-1; clone size: NA; V gene: TRBV7-9; CDR3 protein: CASSPSGGSRNTEAFF; CDR3 DNA: TGTGCCAGCAGCCCTAGCGGGGGGAGCCGGAACACTGAAGCTTTCTTT
D gene: TRBD2; J gene: TRBJ2-1; clone size: NA; V gene: TRBV7-6; CDR3 protein: CASSLGVPGLAGKRNEQFF; CDR3 DNA: TGTGCCAGCAGCTTGGGGGTCCCGGGACTAGCGGGAAAGCGCAATGAGCAGTTCTTC
D gene: NA; J gene: TRBJ2-4; clone size: once; V gene: TRBV2; CDR3 protein: CASSEVEQVKNIQYF; CDR3 DNA: TGTGCCAGCAGTGAGGTCGAGCAGGTCAAAAACATTCAGTACTTC
D gene: NA; J gene: TRBJ2-3; clone size: NA; V gene: TRBV29-1; CDR3 protein: CSGGAGRTDTQYF; CDR3 DNA: TGCAGCGGGGGGGCAGGTCGCACAGATACGCAGTATTTT
D gene: NA; J gene: TRBJ1-5; clone size: NA; V gene: TRBV15; CDR3 protein: CATSKGRGSNQPQHF; CDR3 DNA: TGTGCCACCAGCAAAGGAAGGGGATCCAATCAGCCCCAGCATTTT
D gene: NA; J gene: TRBJ1-5; clone size: NA; V gene: TRBV6-4; CDR3 protein: CASDNRAHNQPQHF; CDR3 DNA: TGTGCCAGTGATAACAGGGCACACAATCAGCCCCAGCATTTT
D gene: NA; J gene: TRBJ2-1; clone size: once; V gene: TRBV30; CDR3 protein: CAWMAGVGYNEQFF; CDR3 DNA: TGTGCCTGGATGGCAGGGGTAGGGTACAATGAGCAGTTCTTC
D gene: NA; J gene: TRBJ2-2; clone size: NA; V gene: TRBV5-1; CDR3 protein: CASSLEAPGRIAGELFF; CDR3 DNA: TGCGCCAGCAGCCTGGAGGCCCCAGGGAGGATTGCCGGGGAGCTGTTTTTT
D gene: NA; J gene: TRBJ1-5; clone size: NA; V gene: TRBV18; CDR3 protein: CASSPLDSNQPQHF; CDR3 DNA: TGTGCCAGCTCACCACTCGATAGCAATCAGCCCCAGCATTTT
D gene: NA; J gene: TRBJ1-6; clone size: NA; V gene: TRBV5-1; CDR3 protein: CASSLGGGSNSPLHF; CDR3 DNA: TGCGCCAGCAGCTTGGGGGGCGGGAGTAATTCACCCCTCCACTTT
D gene: NA; J gene: TRBJ1-6; clone size: NA; V gene: TRBV11-2; CDR3 protein: CASSLRGVESPLHF; CDR3 DNA: TGTGCCAGCAGCTTAAGGGGAGTGGAATCACCCCTCCACTTT
D gene: TRBD1; J gene: TRBJ1-2; clone size: few; V gene: TRBV9; CDR3 protein: CASNQGTGGCTF; CDR3 DNA: TGTGCCAGCAACCAAGGGACAGGGGGTTGCACCTTC
D gene: TRBD1; J gene: TRBJ1-1; clone size: few; V gene: TRBV5-4; CDR3 protein: CAWTGGLDTEAFF; CDR3 DNA: TGTGCCTGGACAGGGGGCCTCGACACTGAAGCTTTCTTT
D gene: TRBD1; J gene: TRBJ1-6; clone size: NA; V gene: TRBV7-9; CDR3 protein: CASSNPSGGSSYNSPLHF; CDR3 DNA: TGTGCCAGCAGCAATCCATCAGGGGGGAGCTCCTATAATTCACCCCTCCACTTT
D gene: NA; J gene: TRBJ2-5; clone size: NA; V gene: TRBV7-3; CDR3 protein: CASSLSGGGLGETQYF; CDR3 DNA: TGTGCCAGCAGCTTAAGCGGTGGGGGCCTTGGGGAGACCCAGTACTTC
D gene: NA; J gene: TRBJ1-2; clone size: once; V gene: TRBV10-3; CDR3 protein: CAIRVTLTVKNYGYTF; CDR3 DNA: TGTGCCATCAGGGTGACCTTGACAGTGAAAAACTATGGCTACACCTTC
D gene: NA; J gene: TRBJ1-1; clone size: NA; V gene: TRBV12-5; CDR3 protein: CASGGASEAFF; CDR3 DNA: TGTGCTAGTGGGGGGGCCTCTGAAGCTTTCTTT
D gene: NA; J gene: TRBJ1-6; clone size: NA; V gene: TRBV27; CDR3 protein: CASSLSGGNWSPLHF; CDR3 DNA: TGTGCCAGCAGTTTATCTGGGGGGAACTGGTCACCCCTCCACTTT
D gene: NA; J gene: TRBJ2-3; clone size: NA; V gene: TRBV5-1; CDR3 protein: CASSLPQWESTDTQYF; CDR3 DNA: TGCGCCAGCAGCTTGCCCCAGTGGGAGAGCACAGATACGCAGTATTTT
D gene: NA; J gene: TRBJ2-4; clone size: NA; V gene: TRBV9; CDR3 protein: CASSVAPRVAKNIQYF; CDR3 DNA: TGTGCCAGCAGCGTAGCCCCCCGGGTGGCCAAAAACATTCAGTACTTC
D gene: TRBD1; J gene: TRBJ1-6; clone size: NA; V gene: TRBV29-1; CDR3 protein: CSVGAGGDSPLHF; CDR3 DNA: TGCAGCGTTGGGGCAGGGGGCGATTCACCCCTCCACTTT
D gene: TRBD1; J gene: TRBJ1-5; clone size: NA; V gene: TRBV30; CDR3 protein: CAWARTGEDQPQHF; CDR3 DNA: TGTGCCTGGGCTAGGACAGGGGAGGATCAGCCCCAGCATTTT
D gene: NA; J gene: TRBJ2-7; clone size: NA; V gene: TRBV19; CDR3 protein: CASSRGSNTYEQYF; CDR3 DNA: TGTGCCAGTAGTAGGGGAAGCAATACCTACGAGCAGTACTTC
D gene: NA; J gene: TRBJ1-1; clone size: NA; V gene: TRBV5-1; CDR3 protein: CASSDLSRATGEAFF; CDR3 DNA: TGCGCCAGCAGCGACCTCAGCAGAGCAACAGGTGAAGCTTTCTTT
D gene: TRBD1; J gene: TRBJ1-1; clone size: NA; V gene: TRBV7-9; CDR3 protein: CASSSGDRGWTEAFF; CDR3 DNA: TGTGCCAGCAGCTCCGGGGACAGGGGATGGACTGAAGCTTTCTTT
D gene: TRBD2; J gene: TRBJ2-3; clone size: NA; V gene: TRBV10-1; CDR3 protein: CASSPSGGADTQYF; CDR3 DNA: TGCGCCAGCAGCCCCAGCGGGGGGGCAGATACGCAGTATTTT
D gene: NA; J gene: TRBJ1-1; clone size: NA; V gene: TRBV7-2; CDR3 protein: CASSPALQRNTEAFF; CDR3 DNA: TGTGCCAGCAGCCCGGCCCTACAGAGGAACACTGAAGCTTTCTTT
D gene: NA; J gene: TRBJ2-3; clone size: NA; V gene: TRBV5-1; CDR3 protein: CASSSDPRDTDTQYF; CDR3 DNA: TGCGCCAGCAGCTCAGACCCGCGGGACACAGATACGCAGTATTTT
D gene: TRBD1; J gene: TRBJ1-6; clone size: once; V gene: TRBV27; CDR3 protein: CASWDRGSYRSLHF; CDR3 DNA: TGTGCCAGTTGGGACAGGGGCTCGTACAGGTCCCTCCACTTT
D gene: NA; J gene: TRBJ1-6; clone size: NA; V gene: TRBV25-1; CDR3 protein: CASSREGNNSPLHF; CDR3 DNA: TGTGCCAGCAGTCGAGAGGGAAATAATTCACCCCTCCACTTT
D gene: NA; J gene: TRBJ1-1; clone size: NA; V gene: TRBV19; CDR3 protein: CASSQLTEAFF; CDR3 DNA: TGTGCCAGTAGTCAGCTCACTGAAGCTTTCTTT
D gene: NA; J gene: TRBJ2-3; clone size: NA; V gene: TRBV9; CDR3 protein: CASSVSAGGTDTQYF; CDR3 DNA: TGTGCCAGCAGCGTCTCGGCTGGAGGGACAGATACGCAGTATTTT
D gene: TRBD1; J gene: TRBJ2-7; clone size: few; V gene: TRBV11-3; CDR3 protein: CASSSTGAEQYF; CDR3 DNA: TGTGCCAGCAGCTCAACAGGGGCCGAGCAGTACTTC
D gene: NA; J gene: TRBJ2-2; clone size: NA; V gene: TRBV6-5; CDR3 protein: CASSPGLLGELFF; CDR3 DNA: TGTGCCAGCAGTCCGGGACTTCTGGGGGAGCTGTTTTTT
D gene: TRBD1; J gene: TRBJ1-3; clone size: NA; V gene: TRBV7-2; CDR3 protein: CASSLQGSSGNTIYF; CDR3 DNA: TGTGCCAGCAGCCTACAGGGGAGCTCTGGAAACACCATATATTTT
D gene: NA; J gene: TRBJ1-1; clone size: NA; V gene: TRBV4-3; CDR3 protein: CASSQDPPVNTEAFF; CDR3 DNA: TGCGCCAGCAGCCAAGACCCCCCCGTGAACACTGAAGCTTTCTTT
D gene: NA; J gene: TRBJ1-2; clone size: NA; V gene: TRBV19; CDR3 protein: CASPGHLHSGGYTF; CDR3 DNA: TGTGCCTCTCCCGGGCACCTCCATTCTGGTGGCTACACCTTC
D gene: TRBD2; J gene: TRBJ2-7; clone size: NA; V gene: TRBV10-3; CDR3 protein: CAISSGTSGYYEQYF; CDR3 DNA: TGTGCCATCAGTTCCGGGACTAGCGGGTACTACGAGCAGTACTTC
D gene: NA; J gene: TRBJ2-3; clone size: NA; V gene: TRBV10-3; CDR3 protein: CAISETNTDTQYF; CDR3 DNA: TGTGCCATCAGTGAGACTAACACAGATACGCAGTATTTT
D gene: TRBD2; J gene: TRBJ2-7; clone size: NA; V gene: TRBV7-2; CDR3 protein: CASSSTSGDSYEQYF; CDR3 DNA: TGTGCCAGCAGCTCGACTAGCGGGGATTCCTACGAGCAGTACTTC
D gene: TRBD2; J gene: TRBJ2-7; clone size: NA; V gene: TRBV5-1; CDR3 protein: CASRPTSGGEYEQYF; CDR3 DNA: TGCGCCAGCAGACCAACTAGCGGGGGAGAATACGAGCAGTACTTC
D gene: NA; J gene: TRBJ2-5; clone size: NA; V gene: TRBV4-3; CDR3 protein: CASSQDGAGKETQYF; CDR3 DNA: TGCGCCAGCAGCCAAGATGGGGCGGGGAAAGAGACCCAGTACTTC
D gene: NA; J gene: TRBJ2-5; clone size: NA; V gene: TRBV7-8; CDR3 protein: CASSPTAGQAAQETQYF; CDR3 DNA: TGTGCCAGCAGCCCAACCGCGGGACAAGCTGCCCAAGAGACCCAGTACTTC
D gene: NA; J gene: TRBJ1-2; clone size: once; V gene: TRBV6-5; CDR3 protein: CASSYGRDIYGYTF; CDR3 DNA: TGTGCCAGCAGTTACGGGAGGGACATCTATGGCTACACCTTC
D gene: NA; J gene: TRBJ1-6; clone size: NA; V gene: TRBV7-2; CDR3 protein: CASSLVGGPKEDF; CDR3 DNA: TGTGCCAGCAGCCTAGTTGGTGGGCCTAAAGAGGACTTT
D gene: TRBD1; J gene: TRBJ2-7; clone size: NA; V gene: TRBV19; CDR3 protein: CASSTGTGGREQYF; CDR3 DNA: TGTGCCAGTAGTACAGGGACAGGGGGCCGCGAGCAGTACTTC
D gene: TRBD2; J gene: TRBJ2-7; clone size: NA; V gene: TRBV7-2; CDR3 protein: CASSPGLAGTREQYF; CDR3 DNA: TGTGCCAGCAGCCCTGGGCTAGCGGGGACAAGGGAGCAGTACTTC
D gene: NA; J gene: TRBJ1-6; clone size: once; V gene: TRBV30; CDR3 protein: CAWSGEVIYNSPLHF; CDR3 DNA: TGTGCCTGGAGTGGAGAGGTAATCTATAATTCACCCCTCCACTTT